This entry lists 29 T cell receptor beta chains sequenced from one sample in a study of cytomegalovirus exposure and HLA in healthy donors. Amplification used 60 Vbeta primers and 13 Jbeta primers. Method: immunoSEQ multiplex PCR; TCRdb's copy keeps in-frame clones and lacks some. Among about 140,000 clones, roughly 80% were seen once, and the ten largest hold around 4.1%. Sequencing was carried out using PBMCs. Source of these receptors: a man in his forties or fifties in good health and CMV-seropositive.

In the case of this clone: Within the sample, other DNA sequences also encode this same CDR3. The chain joins TRBV7-6 to TRBJ2-7, with 8 bases lining up with TRBD1. The CDR3 runs 13 residues. CDR1 and CDR2 (germline): SGHVS, FNYEAQ. The trim removed 5 bases at V and 7 bases at J, leaving 7 bases unmatched. The DNA for the CDR3 is TGTGCCAGCAGCCTACAGGGGGGCAGAGAGCAGTACTTC. This translates into CASSLQGGREQYF.

This chain connects TRBV9 to TRBJ2-7; a weak D match, TRBD2 (6 bases). The V gene's germline CDR1 is SGDLS and CDR2 YYNGEE. V lost 0 bases and J 0 bases, leaving 7 bases between the germline ends. CDR3 size: 14 residues. The CDR3 spells CASSVGDSSYEQYF. The CDR3 DNA follows: TGTGCCAGCAGCGTAGGGGACTCCTCCTACGAGCAGTACTTC.

The CDR3 bases are TGCGCCAGCAGCCAAGTGACAGGAGCCTACGAGCAGTACTTC. Its protein product is CASSQVTGAYEQYF. The J gene is TRBJ2-7, the V gene TRBV4-3, with D perhaps TRBD1 (6 bases). Germline assignment: CDR1 LGHNA and CDR2 YSLEER. The length of the CDR3 is 14 residues. With 1 base removed from V and 2 bases from J, the gap between germline ends came to 9 bases.

The gene calls are TRBV6-5 and TRBJ2-5, with a tentative D call TRBD2 (5 bases). The J call may be in error: the DNA end matches TRBJ2-7 better. This CDR3 spans 13 amino acids. Germline-derived CDR1 and CDR2 are MNHEY and SVGAGI. The CDR3 DNA reads as TGTGCCAGCTCGGTGAGGGCAGACTACGAGCAGTACTTC. Its translation is CASSVRADYEQYF.

The V gene is TRBV14, the J gene TRBJ2-1; tentatively, D is TRBD1 (5 bases). The CDR3 length is 16 residues. The germline gives CDR1 SGHDN, CDR2 FVKESK. V gave up 4 bases and J gave up 5 bases, with 18 bases separating them. The CDR3 spells CASSPYDSPPDNEQFF. The CDR3 DNA reads as TGTGCCAGCAGCCCTTATGACAGTCCCCCCGACAATGAGCAGTTCTTC.

This clone was found many times. The J gene is TRBJ2-3, the V gene TRBV4-3; TRBD2 is a possible D gene (5 bases). CDR1 and CDR2 (germline): LGHNA, YSLEER. V lost 5 bases, J lost 4 bases, and 19 bases lay in between. The CDR3 has 16 amino acids. CDR3 region: CASSMSGPSISDTQYF. Here the CDR3 DNA reads TGCGCCAGCAGCATGAGCGGTCCGTCAATTTCAGATACGCAGTATTTT.

This clone appeared a few times. The rearrangement links TRBV7-9 to TRBJ1-1; D gene unclear. Germline V gene sequence: CDR1 SEHNR, CDR2 FQNEAQ (reference sequence). The CDR3 is made up of 15 amino acids. Trimming took off 1 base at V and 1 base at J, with 10 bases between the two ends. The CDR3, as DNA: TGTGCCAGCAGCTTAGGAAGCTCGGGGAACACTGAAGCTTTCTTT. Its protein product is CASSLGSSGNTEAFF.

This clone came up a few times. The V call is TRBV5-1, the J call TRBJ2-1, with 10 bases matching TRBD2. CDR1 and CDR2 from the germline V gene are SGHRS and YFSETQ. V trimming: 1 base; J trimming: 2 bases; junction bases outside the gene matches: 3. This CDR3 contains 16 residues. CDR3 DNA sequence: TGCGCCAGCAGCTTGAGCGGGGGGGCTCCCTACAATGAGCAGTTCTTC. Protein product: CASSLSGGAPYNEQFF.

The chain links TRBV19 to TRBJ1-5; weak D call: TRBD1 (5 bases). CDR1 LNHDA and CDR2 SQIVND come from the germline V gene (reference sequence). This CDR3 is 17 amino acids long. Trimming stripped 6 bases from V and 2 bases from J, with 20 bases between. CDR3 DNA sequence: TGTGCCAGTAGCCTTGGTTTCGACAGAATTGGCAATCAGCCCCAGCATTTT. Protein sequence: CASSLGFDRIGNQPQHF.

The chain has TRBV5-8 and TRBJ1-2; 7 bases are shared with TRBD1. V shed 0 bases and J 4 bases; nucleotides not matched to a gene: 9. CDR3 length: 16 amino acids. The germline gives CDR1 SGHTS, CDR2 YDEGEE. In DNA form, the CDR3 reads TGTGCCAGCAGCTTGGTGACAAACAGGGGACGCTATGGCTACACCTTC. It yields the protein CASSLVTNRGRYGYTF.

The rearrangement uses TRBV6-1 and TRBJ2-7; the match to TRBD1 covers 10 bases. The CDR3 has 17 amino acids. J lost 2 bases, V lost 2 bases, and 9 bases had no gene match. Germline CDR1 and CDR2: MNHNS and SASEGT. DNA for the CDR3: TGTGCCAGCAGTGAACGACGACCCGGGACAGGGGCCTACGAGCAGTACTTC. This codes for CASSERRPGTGAYEQYF.

This clone was seen once. CDR3 in DNA: TGTGCCAGCAGTACGAATCGGGACACTGAAGCTTTCTTT. As protein: CASSTNRDTEAFF. The J gene is TRBJ1-1, the V gene TRBV6-5, with D uncertain. Germline V gene data show CDR1 as MNHEY and CDR2 as SVGAGI. This CDR3 spans 13 amino acids. V was clipped by 5 bases and J by 3 bases, with 10 bases between them.

The chain employs TRBV5-6 and TRBJ1-1, with D maybe TRBD1 (6 bases). The CDR3 length is 15 residues. V shed 3 bases and J shed 1 base, with 13 bases lying between them. Germline V gene data show CDR1 as SGHDT and CDR2 as YYEEEE. CDR3 nucleotides: TGTGCCAGCAGCTCAGTCGGCAGGGGGAACACTGAAGCTTTCTTT. This translates into CASSSVGRGNTEAFF. Full variable domain (outside the CDR3, taken from reference TRBV5-6 and TRBJ1-1): DAGVTQSPTHLIKTRGQQVTLRCSPKSGHDTVSWYQQALGQGPQFIFQYYEEEERQRGNFPDRFSGHQFPNYSSELNVNALLLGDSALYLCASSSVGRGNTEAFFGQGTRLTVV.

The rearrangement links TRBV6-5 to TRBJ1-6; 7 nucleotides match TRBD1. The V gene end was trimmed by 2 bases and the J gene end by 9 bases; junction bases not matched to a gene: 4. The CDR3 is 14 residues long. Germline assignment: CDR1 MNHEY and CDR2 SVGAGI. The CDR3 protein is CASSYGTVASPLHF. The CDR3 bases are TGTGCCAGCAGTTACGGGACAGTAGCTTCACCCCTCCACTTT.

At least ten counts were recorded for this clone. The chain has TRBV5-5 and TRBJ2-1; D not resolved. The length of the CDR3 is 11 residues. V dropped 2 bases and J dropped 6 bases, with 3 bases sitting between them. CDR1 SGHKS and CDR2 YYEKEE come from the germline V gene (reference sequence). The CDR3 DNA follows: TGTGCCAGCAGCTTTATCAATGAGCAGTTCTTC. As protein: CASSFINEQFF. Full variable domain (missing parts from reference TRBV5-5 and TRBJ2-1): DAGVTQSPTHLIKTRGQQVTLRCSPISGHKSVSWYQQVLGQGPQFIFQYYEKEERGRGNFPDRFSARQFPNYSSELNVNALLLGDSALYLCASSFINEQFFGPGTRLTVL.

The chain is built from TRBV5-1 and TRBJ1-2; 8 nucleotides line up with TRBD1. Germline V gene data show CDR1 as SGHRS and CDR2 as YFSETQ. This CDR3 has 13 amino acids. V was clipped by 2 bases and J by 3 bases; unmatched bases: 0. CDR3 region: CASSLQGDYGYTF. Here the CDR3 DNA reads TGCGCCAGCAGCTTACAGGGGGACTATGGCTACACCTTC.

The chain joins TRBV27 to TRBJ1-1; perhaps TRBD1 as D (5 bases). The CDR3 covers 13 residues. Germline V CDR1 and CDR2: MNHEY, SMNVEV (reference sequence). V shed 5 bases and J shed 9 bases, with 16 bases lying between them. The CDR3 sequence: CASSPPAGPKAFF. CDR3 nucleotides: TGTGCCAGCAGTCCGCCGGCGGGGCCGAAAGCTTTCTTT.

This clone came up a few times. The gene calls are TRBV6-5 and TRBJ2-5; a weak D match, TRBD2 (6 bases). Germline assignment: CDR1 MNHEY and CDR2 SVGAGI. CDR3 size: 16 residues. Trimming took 0 bases from V and 8 from J, leaving 19 bases between them. CDR3 sequence reads: CASSYSLQEGLGTQYF. The CDR3 DNA is TGTGCCAGCAGTTACTCTTTGCAGGAGGGCCTCGGAACCCAGTACTTC.

The chain recombines TRBV23-1 with TRBJ1-1; 7 nucleotides align to TRBD1. TRBV23-1 is assigned to the ORF class and has an uncertain function. The CDR3 covers 13 residues. V lost 3 bases and J lost 8; bases outside the gene matches: 6. DNA for the CDR3: TGCGCCAGCAGTCACTGGACAGGCCCAGAAGCTTTCTTT. The encoded protein is CASSHWTGPEAFF.

V and J are TRBV5-6 and TRBJ1-5; no definite D call. There are 12 residues in the CDR3. Deletions cut 0 bases from V and 6 bases from J, with 4 bases between. Germline V gene lookup returns CDR1 SGHDT and CDR2 YYEEEE. CDR3 residues: CASSLDSQPQHF. The CDR3 bases are TGTGCCAGCAGCTTGGACAGTCAGCCCCAGCATTTT.

The chain recombines TRBV6-6 with TRBJ2-7, with D uncertain. CDR3 length equals 11 residues. Germline lookup yields CDR1 MNHNY and CDR2 SVGAGI (reference sequence). Trimming took 0 bases from V and 6 from J, leaving 3 bases between them. The CDR3 DNA follows: TGTGCCAGCAGTTACTCGGCCGAGCAGTACTTC. As protein: CASSYSAEQYF.

This clone was counted between two and nine times. This chain connects TRBV11-2 to TRBJ2-5, with D uncertain. Per germline, CDR1 SGHAT and CDR2 FQNNGV. V lost 0 bases and J 4 bases, leaving 6 bases between the germline ends. CDR3 length: 13 residues. The CDR3 loop reads CASSLDLGETQYF. CDR3 bases: TGTGCCAGCAGCTTAGATCTAGGAGAGACCCAGTACTTC. Full variable domain (missing parts from reference TRBV11-2 and TRBJ2-5): EAGVAQSPRYKIIEKRQSVAFWCNPISGHATLYWYQQILGQGPKLLIQFQNNGVVDDSQLPKDRFSAERLKGVDSTLKIQPAKLEDSAVYLCASSLDLGETQYFGPGTRLLVL.

The gene calls are TRBV7-6 and TRBJ2-5, with D possibly matching TRBD1 (5 bases). This CDR3 has 14 amino acids. Trimming took 5 bases from V and 1 from J, leaving 11 bases between them. Germline CDR1 is SGHVS and CDR2 is FNYEAQ. The CDR3: CASSVDIAQETQYF. The CDR3 DNA sequence: TGTGCCAGCAGCGTGGACATCGCCCAAGAGACCCAGTACTTC.

This clone appeared a few times. The chain is built from TRBV6-6 and TRBJ2-1; the D gene is possibly TRBD1 (6 bases). Germline CDR1 and CDR2: MNHNY and SVGAGI (reference sequence). The V end lost 7 bases, the J end lost 8 bases, and 15 bases lay between the germline ends. The CDR3 runs 13 residues. The chain's CDR3 is CASTVTGTYEQFF. As DNA, the CDR3 is TGTGCCAGCACTGTGACAGGAACATATGAGCAGTTCTTC.

This chain joins TRBV5-1 and TRBJ2-3; TRBD1 is a possible D gene (6 bases). The CDR3 is 13 residues long. The V gene's germline CDR1 is SGHRS and CDR2 YFSETQ. V was shortened by 0 bases and J by 4 bases, with 6 bases between the two germline ends. CDR3 in amino acids: CASSLDRADTQYF. CDR3 in DNA: TGCGCCAGCAGCTTGGACAGGGCAGATACGCAGTATTTT.

Here the CDR3 reads CASSVRGLSGNTIYF. The CDR3 DNA is TGTGCCAGCAGCGTCAGGGGATTGAGTGGAAACACCATATATTTT. The chain joins TRBV9 to TRBJ1-3; tentatively, D is TRBD1 (6 bases). CDR3 size: 15 residues. From germline, CDR1 is SGDLS and CDR2 YYNGEE. The V and J ends lost 2 bases and 3 bases respectively, with 12 bases between them. Combining the CDR3 with reference TRBV9 and TRBJ1-3 gives the whole variable domain DSGVTQTPKHLITATGQRVTLRCSPRSGDLSVYWYQQSLDQGLQFLIQYYNGEERAKGNILERFSAQQFPDLHSELNLSSLELGDSALYFCASSVRGLSGNTIYFGEGSWLTVV.

This chain connects TRBV5-6 to TRBJ1-2; TRBD1 matches at 9 bases. With 1 base clipped from V and 6 bases from J, the junction kept 10 bases outside the gene matches. The germline V gene has CDR1 SGHDT and CDR2 YYEEEE. This CDR3 is 16 amino acids long. This CDR3 reads CASSLSETGGADGYTF. DNA of the CDR3: TGTGCCAGCAGCTTGTCCGAAACAGGGGGCGCGGATGGCTACACCTTC. The full variable domain, rest sourced from reference TRBV5-6 and TRBJ1-2, is DAGVTQSPTHLIKTRGQQVTLRCSPKSGHDTVSWYQQALGQGPQFIFQYYEEEERQRGNFPDRFSGHQFPNYSSELNVNALLLGDSALYLCASSLSETGGADGYTFGSGTRLTVV.

In DNA form, the CDR3 reads TGTGCCAGCAAGAGCAGCGGAGTATACAATGAGCAGTTCTTC. This codes for CASKSSGVYNEQFF. The V and J genes are TRBV2 and TRBJ2-1, with D tentatively TRBD2 (5 bases). Trimming cost V 7 bases and J 4 bases, with 14 bases left between them. The CDR3 contains 14 residues. The germline gives CDR1 SNHLY, CDR2 FYNNEI.

The chain recombines TRBV5-1 with TRBJ2-7, with D tentatively TRBD2 (7 bases). From germline, CDR1 is SGHRS and CDR2 YFSETQ. Trimming cost V 3 bases and J 7 bases, with 17 bases left between them. This CDR3 is 14 amino acids long. This CDR3 is CASSWGGADREQYF. In DNA, the CDR3 is TGCGCCAGCAGCTGGGGGGGGGCAGACCGGGAGCAGTACTTC. The full variable domain, completed using reference TRBV5-1 and TRBJ2-7, is KAGVTQTPRYLIKTRGQQVTLSCSPISGHRSVSWYQQTPGQGLQFLFEYFSETQRNKGNFPGRFSGRQFSNSRSEMNVSTLELGDSALYLCASSWGGADREQYFGPGTRLTVT.